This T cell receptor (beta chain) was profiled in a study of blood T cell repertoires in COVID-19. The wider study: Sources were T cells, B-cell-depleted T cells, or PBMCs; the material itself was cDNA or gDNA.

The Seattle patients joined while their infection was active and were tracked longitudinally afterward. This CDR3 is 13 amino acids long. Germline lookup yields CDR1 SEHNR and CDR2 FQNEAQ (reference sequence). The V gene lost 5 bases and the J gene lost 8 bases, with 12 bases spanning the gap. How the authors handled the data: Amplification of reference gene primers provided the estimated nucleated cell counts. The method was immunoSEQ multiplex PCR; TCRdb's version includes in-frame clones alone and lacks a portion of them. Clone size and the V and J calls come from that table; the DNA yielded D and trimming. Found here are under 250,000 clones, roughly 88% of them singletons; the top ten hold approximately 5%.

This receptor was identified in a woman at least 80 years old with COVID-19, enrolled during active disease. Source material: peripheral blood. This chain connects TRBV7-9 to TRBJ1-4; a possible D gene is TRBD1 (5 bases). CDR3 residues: CASSRGFREKLFF. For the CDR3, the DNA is TGTGCCAGCAGCAGGGGATTCAGGGAAAAACTGTTTTTT.